This T cell receptor (beta chain) originates from a study of blood T cell repertoires in COVID-19. Using immunoSEQ multiplex PCR, the repertoire was profiled, and TCRdb retains in-frame clones only, with some absent. The sample has approximately 250,000 clones; roughly 88% are singletons. This clone occurred once. J lost 6 bases, V lost 6 bases, and 0 bases had no gene match. This CDR3 is 13 amino acids long. Material for sequencing was PBMCs or T cells enriched from blood (not recorded which). The chain carries TRBV12-3 or TRBV12-4 and TRBJ1-6; 9 bases fit TRBD1. This receptor was taken from a middle-aged woman with acute COVID-19. CDR3 amino acids: CASRTGGNSPLHF. The DNA for the CDR3 is TGTGCCAGCAGGACAGGGGGTAATTCACCCCTCCACTTT.